This T cell receptor (beta chain) was obtained from a study of blood T cells in healthy people across ages. The people who gave samples were healthy Caucasians from Russia, aged roughly 6 to 95. Using a J-beta primer mix together with a sample-barcoded 5' primer, a second PCR was run for roughly 7 to 11 cycles. A single record per CDR3 protein comes from TCRdb applying MiXCR to the 5' RACE reads. The sample contains some 890,000 distinct CDR3 sequences, 25% to 30% of which appear only once. Losses at the gene ends were 6 bases for V and 1 base for J; bases not matched to a gene: 7. CDR3 length: 15 residues. The germline gives CDR1 MDHEN, CDR2 SYDVKM. This sample also belongs to another study, concerning T cells of mothers and their children. That report notes: Roughly 6 children and their three healthy Caucasian mothers were the donors.

The clonotype was recovered from a woman aged 40-49 years in good health. Material: blood. This rearrangement joins TRBV28 to TRBJ1-2; TRBD1 aligns across 8 bases. The CDR3 spells CASRPTGGINYGYTF. The CDR3 DNA is TGTGCCAGCAGACCAACAGGGGGGATTAACTATGGCTACACCTTC.